A single sample gave rise to the 6 T cell receptor beta chains below, sequenced in a study of cytomegalovirus exposure and HLA in healthy donors. Researchers ran the PCR with 60 Vbeta and 13 Jbeta primers. The protocol was immunoSEQ multiplex PCR, while the TCRdb copy is restricted to in-frame clones and leaves out a portion. Here the sample spans about 110,000 clones, around 85% being singletons. Sequenced material: PBMCs. The receptors come from a man younger than 45 in good health and CMV-seronegative.

The chain has TRBV29-1 and TRBJ1-5, with a weak D call TRBD1 (5 bases). This CDR3 region has 13 residues. CDR1 SQVTM and CDR2 ANQGSEA come from the germline V gene. Trimming pared 7 bases from V and 0 bases from J, leaving 10 bases between. The CDR3 sequence: CSASRDSNQPQHF. The CDR3 region has the DNA TGCAGCGCCAGCAGGGATAGCAATCAGCCCCAGCATTTT.

The chain uses TRBV5-4 and TRBJ2-5; 11 bases agree with TRBD2. The J call may not be correct, given that the DNA end is closer to TRBJ2-7. The length of the CDR3 is 20 residues. Germline lookup yields CDR1 SGHNT and CDR2 YYREEE (reference sequence). The CDR3 reads CASSPGGYSGGAPSSYEQYF. CDR3 DNA: TGTGCCAGCTCCCCTGGAGGGTATAGCGGGGGGGCACCGAGCTCCTACGAGCAGTACTTC.

V is TRBV19 and J is TRBJ2-5, with D tentatively TRBD2 (6 bases). V was trimmed by 10 bases and J by 4 bases, leaving 10 bases between them. This CDR3 has 11 residues. CDR1 LNHDA and CDR2 SQIVND come from the germline V gene (reference sequence). The CDR3 is CATLGGETQYF. The DNA of the CDR3 is TGTGCCACCCTGGGGGGAGAGACCCAGTACTTC.

The chain couples TRBV7-6 to TRBJ2-1, with 8 bases fitting TRBD2. The V segment lost 4 bases and the J segment 4 bases; nucleotides outside the gene matches: 12. This CDR3 comprises 17 residues. The germline gives CDR1 SGHVS, CDR2 FNYEAQ. This CDR3 reads CASSSGGGGPPYNEQFF. The CDR3 bases are TGTGCCAGCAGCTCCGGGGGCGGGGGGCCTCCTTACAATGAGCAGTTCTTC.

The chain combines TRBV2 with TRBJ2-1; 8 bases fit TRBD2. This CDR3 has 17 residues. The V segment lost 3 bases and the J segment 0 bases; nucleotides outside the gene matches: 7. Germline CDR1 and CDR2: SNHLY and FYNNEI. As DNA, the CDR3 is TGTGCCAGCAGTGAGAGAGCGGGAGTAATCTCCTACAATGAGCAGTTCTTC. It yields the protein CASSERAGVISYNEQFF. The entire variable domain, with the rest obtained from reference TRBV2 and TRBJ2-1, is as follows: EPEVTQTPSHQVTQMGQEVILRCVPISNHLYFYWYRQILGQKVEFLVSFYNNEISEKSEIFDDQFSVERPDGSNFTLKIRSTKLEDSAMYFCASSERAGVISYNEQFFGPGTRLTVL.

This clone showed up just once. Here the CDR3 DNA reads TGTGCCAGCAGCCCCCGACAGGGGCCTTACAATGAGCAGTTCTTC. Residues: CASSPRQGPYNEQFF. The chain is built from TRBV6-4 and TRBJ2-1, with 8 bases that match TRBD1. This CDR3 is 15 amino acids long. The germline CDR1 and CDR2 sequences are MRHNA and SNTAGT. V trimming: 6 bases; J trimming: 4 bases; junction bases outside the gene matches: 8.